The 16 T cell receptor beta chains listed next were all sequenced from one sample in a study of T cell responses to AZD1222 COVID-19 vaccine. Clones were read by immunoSEQ multiplex PCR, and TCRdb kept only the in-frame ones, dropping some. This sample has roughly 180,000 clones, with roughly nine tenths found just once. Sequenced material: peripheral blood, taken on day 0 of AZD1222 vaccination. Receptors were obtained from an adult in good health.

For the CDR3, the DNA is TGTGCCAGCAGTTCTCCCGGGACAGTAAATGGCTACACCTTC. Encoded protein: CASSSPGTVNGYTF. The rearrangement joins TRBV28 to TRBJ1-2, with TRBD1 matching over 7 bases. CDR3 length: 14 amino acids. CDR1 MDHEN and CDR2 SYDVKM come from the germline V gene. V lost 4 bases to trimming and J lost 6 bases; unmatched junction nucleotides: 8.

This clone appeared a single time. The chain combines TRBV7-2 with TRBJ1-1; D gene uncertain. The CDR3 is made up of 12 amino acids. Germline values: CDR1 SGHTA, CDR2 FQGNSA. Between the trimmed V and J ends, which lost 2 bases and 8 bases, there was a span of 9 bases. CDR3: CASSLSRPEAFF. The CDR3 DNA sequence: TGTGCCAGCAGCTTAAGTAGGCCCGAAGCTTTCTTT.

The genes are TRBV18 and TRBJ1-3; no clear D. The CDR3 is 17 residues long. V shed 3 bases and J shed 0 bases, with 15 bases lying between them. From germline, CDR1 is KGHSH and CDR2 LQKENI. CDR3 in DNA: TGTGCCAGCTCACCGAGTCAGGCCAGTAGCTCTGGAAACACCATATATTTT. Translation: CASSPSQASSSGNTIYF.

The rearrangement uses TRBV6-5 and TRBJ2-7; unclear D gene. Looked up from germline, CDR1 is MNHEY and CDR2 is SVGAGI. The V end lost 8 bases, the J end lost 0 bases, and 11 bases lay between the germline ends. The CDR3 is 13 residues long. CDR3 nucleotide sequence: TGTGCCAGCCGACGGAGCCTCTCCTACGAGCAGTACTTC. This encodes CASRRSLSYEQYF.

V usage is TRBV5-6 and J usage is TRBJ1-5, with D uncertain. Between the trimmed V and J ends, which lost 2 bases and 4 bases, there was a span of 13 bases. In germline, CDR1 is SGHDT, CDR2 YYEEEE. This CDR3 spans 15 amino acids. CDR3 residues: CASSFNPGRNQPQHF. The CDR3 DNA reads TGTGCCAGCAGCTTCAACCCGGGGAGGAATCAGCCCCAGCATTTT.

This sequence joins TRBV11-1 and TRBJ2-5, with D hard to call. The ends were cut back, 5 bases at V and 4 bases at J, with 17 bases in the middle. Germline V lookup: CDR1 SGHAT, CDR2 FQDESV (reference sequence). The CDR3 length is 15 residues. CDR3 region: CASSPHTQGPETQYF. The CDR3 DNA sequence: TGTGCCAGCAGCCCCCACACCCAAGGGCCAGAGACCCAGTACTTC.

The chain uses TRBV3-1 (or the pseudogene TRBV3-2) and TRBJ1-3; D may be TRBD1 (5 bases). Germline CDR1 is LGHDT and CDR2 is YNNKEL (reference sequence). V shed 6 bases and J shed 1 base, with 10 bases lying between them. The CDR3 is 14 amino acids. The DNA for the CDR3 is TGTGCCAGCAGAGGGGACTTTTCTGGAAACACCATATATTTT. Encoded protein: CASRGDFSGNTIYF.

Regarding this clone: The same CDR3 arises from other DNA sequences in this sample as well. The chain recombines TRBV5-1 with TRBJ1-5; D unresolved. The V end was cut by 0 bases, the J end by 4 bases, with 8 bases between. This CDR3 contains 14 residues. Germline CDR1 and CDR2: SGHRS and YFSETQ. Here the CDR3 DNA reads TGCGCCAGCAGCTTGGAGGGCAGTAATCAGCCCCAGCATTTT. This translates into CASSLEGSNQPQHF.

The DNA for the CDR3 is TGTGCCAGCAGCACTACTGCTGGGGGGGCTGTCTATGGCTACACCTTC. This gives the protein CASSTTAGGAVYGYTF. J is TRBJ1-2 and V is TRBV7-9; a weak D match, TRBD1 (6 bases). CDR3 size: 16 residues. The germline CDR1 and CDR2 sequences are SEHNR and FQNEAQ (reference sequence). The V and J ends lost 5 bases and 4 bases respectively, with 20 bases between them. Filled out from reference TRBV7-9 and TRBJ1-2, the complete variable domain reads DTGVSQNPRHKITKRGQNVTFRCDPISEHNRLYWYRQTLGQGPEFLTYFQNEAQLEKSRLLSDRFSAERPKGSFSTLEIQRTEQGDSAMYLCASSTTAGGAVYGYTFGSGTRLTVV.

This clone has a handful of counts. The chain recombines TRBV7-6 with TRBJ1-5, with a weak D call TRBD1 (6 bases). The CDR3 consists of 14 residues. Germline CDR1 and CDR2: SGHVS and FNYEAQ. Trimming shortened V by 4 bases and J by 5 bases, and 12 bases separated the two germline ends. CDR3 DNA: TGTGCCAGCAGCTCCACTACAGGGTATCAGCCCCAGCATTTT. It is translated as CASSSTTGYQPQHF.

The J gene is TRBJ1-5, the V gene TRBV7-2; the match to TRBD1 covers 7 bases. V shed 6 bases and J 3 bases; nucleotides not matched to a gene: 5. Germline values: CDR1 SGHTA, CDR2 FQGNSA. The CDR3 spans 14 residues. The CDR3, as DNA: TGTGCCAGCAGGACGACAGGGTCCAATCAGCCCCAGCATTTT. Amino acid sequence: CASRTTGSNQPQHF.

The chain carries TRBV11-1 and TRBJ2-7, with D possibly being TRBD2 (5 bases). The CDR3 is 14 amino acids. Trimming removed 2 bases from V and 2 bases from J, with 10 bases in between. Per the germline V gene, CDR1 is SGHAT and CDR2 is FQDESV (reference sequence). CDR3 protein: CASSLTVAPYEQYF. The CDR3 region has the DNA TGTGCCAGCAGCTTAACGGTAGCGCCCTACGAGCAGTACTTC.

The chain has TRBV5-1 and TRBJ1-1; D is undetermined. The germline CDR1 and CDR2 sequences are SGHRS and YFSETQ. The V end lost 7 bases, the J end lost 1 base, and 17 bases lay between the germline ends. The CDR3 extends over 15 amino acids. The CDR3 DNA sequence: TGCGCCAGCGGACTGGGGTTGTCGGGGAACACTGAAGCTTTCTTT. Protein product: CASGLGLSGNTEAFF.

The chain uses TRBV5-5 and TRBJ2-5; weak D call: TRBD2 (7 bases). The V gene's germline CDR1 is SGHKS and CDR2 YYEKEE (reference sequence). Trimming took 3 bases from V and 6 from J, leaving 27 bases between them. The CDR3 spans 18 residues. CDR3 region: CASSSTGGTLRLSQTQYF. In nucleotides, the CDR3 is TGTGCCAGCAGCTCAACCGGGGGGACATTAAGACTATCGCAGACCCAGTACTTC.

This sequence joins TRBV28 and TRBJ2-3, with D hard to call. V lost 5 bases and J lost 3, with 12 bases in between. The length of the CDR3 is 14 residues. Germline-derived CDR1 and CDR2 are MDHEN and SYDVKM. In DNA form, the CDR3 reads TGTGCCAGCAGTCCCCCCCCAAGGACAGATACGCAGTATTTT. Amino acids: CASSPPPRTDTQYF.

Here the CDR3 reads CASSFQNEQYF. Written as DNA, the CDR3 is TGCGCCAGCAGCTTTCAAAACGAGCAGTACTTC. The rearrangement uses TRBV5-1 and TRBJ2-7; D remains unclear. The CDR3 is 11 residues long. Germline loops: CDR1 SGHRS, CDR2 YFSETQ. Trimming left V 2 bases short and J 5 bases short, with 5 bases between. Full variable domain (missing parts from reference TRBV5-1 and TRBJ2-7): KAGVTQTPRYLIKTRGQQVTLSCSPISGHRSVSWYQQTPGQGLQFLFEYFSETQRNKGNFPGRFSGRQFSNSRSEMNVSTLELGDSALYLCASSFQNEQYFGPGTRLTVT.